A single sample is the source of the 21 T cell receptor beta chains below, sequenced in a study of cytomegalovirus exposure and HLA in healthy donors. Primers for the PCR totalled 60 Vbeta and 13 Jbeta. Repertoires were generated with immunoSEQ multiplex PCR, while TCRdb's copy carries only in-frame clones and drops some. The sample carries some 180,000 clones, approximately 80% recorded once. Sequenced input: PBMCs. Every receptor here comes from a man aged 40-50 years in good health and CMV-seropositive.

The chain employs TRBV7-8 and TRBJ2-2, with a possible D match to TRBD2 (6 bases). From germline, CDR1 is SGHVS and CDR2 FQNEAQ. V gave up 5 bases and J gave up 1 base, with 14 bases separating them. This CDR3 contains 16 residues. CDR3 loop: CASSPLVSGNTGELFF. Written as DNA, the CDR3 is TGTGCCAGCAGCCCCCTGGTTAGCGGGAACACCGGGGAGCTGTTTTTT.

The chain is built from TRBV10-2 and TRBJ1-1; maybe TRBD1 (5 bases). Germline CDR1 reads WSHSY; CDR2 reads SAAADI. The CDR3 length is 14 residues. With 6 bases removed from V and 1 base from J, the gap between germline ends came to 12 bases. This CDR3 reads CASSALGENTEAFF. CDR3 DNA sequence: TGCGCCAGCAGCGCCCTAGGGGAGAACACTGAAGCTTTCTTT.

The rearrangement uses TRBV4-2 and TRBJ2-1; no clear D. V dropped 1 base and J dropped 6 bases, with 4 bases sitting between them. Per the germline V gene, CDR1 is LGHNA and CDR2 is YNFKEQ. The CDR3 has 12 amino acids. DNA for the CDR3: TGTGCCAGCAGCCAAGTTCGCAATGAGCAGTTCTTC. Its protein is CASSQVRNEQFF.

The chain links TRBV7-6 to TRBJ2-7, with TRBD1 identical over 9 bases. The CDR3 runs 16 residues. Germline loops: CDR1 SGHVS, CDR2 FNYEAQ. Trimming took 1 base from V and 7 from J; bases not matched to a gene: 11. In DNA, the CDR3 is TGTGCCAGCAGCTTAGGCGGGCGGACAGGGGTGGGGGAGCAGTACTTC. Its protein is CASSLGGRTGVGEQYF.

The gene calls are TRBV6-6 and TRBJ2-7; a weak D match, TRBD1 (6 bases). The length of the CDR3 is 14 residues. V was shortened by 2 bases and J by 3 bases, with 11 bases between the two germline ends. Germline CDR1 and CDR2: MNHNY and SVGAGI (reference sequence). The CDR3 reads CASSYGGRYYEQYF. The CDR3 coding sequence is TGTGCCAGCAGTTACGGGGGCCGGTACTACGAGCAGTACTTC.

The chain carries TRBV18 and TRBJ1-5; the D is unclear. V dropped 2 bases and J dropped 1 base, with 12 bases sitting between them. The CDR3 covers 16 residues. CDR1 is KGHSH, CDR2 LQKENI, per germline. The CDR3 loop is CASSPGSEPSNQPQHF. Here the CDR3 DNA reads TGTGCCAGCTCACCAGGGTCGGAGCCGAGCAATCAGCCCCAGCATTTT.

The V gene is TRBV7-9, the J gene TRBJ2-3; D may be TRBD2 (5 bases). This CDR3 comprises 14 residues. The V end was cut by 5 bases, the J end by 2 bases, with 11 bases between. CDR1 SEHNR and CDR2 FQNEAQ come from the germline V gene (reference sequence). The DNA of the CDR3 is TGTGCCAGCAGCAAACCGACTAACACAGATACGCAGTATTTT. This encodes CASSKPTNTDTQYF.

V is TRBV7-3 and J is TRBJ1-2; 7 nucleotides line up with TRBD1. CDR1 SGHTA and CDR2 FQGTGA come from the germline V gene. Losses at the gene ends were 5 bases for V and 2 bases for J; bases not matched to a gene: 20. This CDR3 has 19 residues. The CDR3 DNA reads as TGTGCCAGCAGCGAGGGGCCAACGGGGCAGGGGGAGGTGAACTATGGCTACACCTTC. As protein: CASSEGPTGQGEVNYGYTF.

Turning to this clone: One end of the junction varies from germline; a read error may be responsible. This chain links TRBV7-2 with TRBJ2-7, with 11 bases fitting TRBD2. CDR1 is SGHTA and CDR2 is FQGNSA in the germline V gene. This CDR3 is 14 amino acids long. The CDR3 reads CASSLGLADYGQYF. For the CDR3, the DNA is TGTGCCAGCAGCCTGGGACTAGCGGACTACGGGCAGTACTTC. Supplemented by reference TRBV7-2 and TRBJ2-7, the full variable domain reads GAGVSQSPSNKVTEKGKDVELRCDPISGHTALYWYRQSLGQGLEFLIYFQGNSAPDKSGLPSDRFSAERTGGSVSTLTIQRTQQEDSAVYLCASSLGLADYGQYFGPGTRLTVT.

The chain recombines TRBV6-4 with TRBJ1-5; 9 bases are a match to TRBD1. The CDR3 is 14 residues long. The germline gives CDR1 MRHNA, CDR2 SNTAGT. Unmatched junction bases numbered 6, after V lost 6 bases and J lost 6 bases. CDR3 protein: CASRPDRGSQPQHF. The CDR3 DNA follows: TGTGCCAGCAGACCCGACAGGGGGTCTCAGCCCCAGCATTTT.

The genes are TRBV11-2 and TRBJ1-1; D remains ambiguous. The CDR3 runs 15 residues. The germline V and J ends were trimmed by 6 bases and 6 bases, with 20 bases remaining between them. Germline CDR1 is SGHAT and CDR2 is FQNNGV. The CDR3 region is CASRSLGRQRPEAFF. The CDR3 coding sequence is TGTGCCAGCAGGTCCCTGGGGAGGCAGAGACCTGAAGCTTTCTTT.

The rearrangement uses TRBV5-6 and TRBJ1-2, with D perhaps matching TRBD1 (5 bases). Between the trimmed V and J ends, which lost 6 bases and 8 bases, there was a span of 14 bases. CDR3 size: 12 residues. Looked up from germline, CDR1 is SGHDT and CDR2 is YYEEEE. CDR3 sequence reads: CASTLGGYGYTF. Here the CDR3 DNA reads TGTGCCAGCACCCTGGGGGGTTACGGCTACACCTTC. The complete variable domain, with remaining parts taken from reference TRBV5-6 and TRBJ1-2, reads DAGVTQSPTHLIKTRGQQVTLRCSPKSGHDTVSWYQQALGQGPQFIFQYYEEEERQRGNFPDRFSGHQFPNYSSELNVNALLLGDSALYLCASTLGGYGYTFGSGTRLTVV.

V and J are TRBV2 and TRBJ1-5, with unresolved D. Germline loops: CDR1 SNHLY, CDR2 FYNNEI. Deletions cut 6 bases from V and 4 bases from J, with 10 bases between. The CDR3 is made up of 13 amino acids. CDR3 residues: CASRGRANQPQHF. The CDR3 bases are TGTGCCAGCAGAGGGCGGGCAAATCAGCCCCAGCATTTT.

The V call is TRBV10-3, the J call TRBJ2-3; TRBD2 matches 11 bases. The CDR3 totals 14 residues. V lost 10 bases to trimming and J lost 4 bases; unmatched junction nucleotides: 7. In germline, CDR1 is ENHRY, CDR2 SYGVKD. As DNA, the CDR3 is TGTGCCACCTCGACTAGCGGGACATCAGATACGCAGTATTTT. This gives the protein CATSTSGTSDTQYF.

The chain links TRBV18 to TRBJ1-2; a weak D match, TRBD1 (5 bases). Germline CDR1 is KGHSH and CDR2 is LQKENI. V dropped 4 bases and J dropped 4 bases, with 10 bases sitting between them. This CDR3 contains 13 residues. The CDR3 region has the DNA TGTGCCAGCTCACAACAGGACACCTATGGCTACACCTTC. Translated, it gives CASSQQDTYGYTF.

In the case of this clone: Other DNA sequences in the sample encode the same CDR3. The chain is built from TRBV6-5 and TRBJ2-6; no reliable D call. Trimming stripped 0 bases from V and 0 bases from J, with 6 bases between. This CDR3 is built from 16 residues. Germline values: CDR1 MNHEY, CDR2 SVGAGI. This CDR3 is CASSYSRNSGANVLTF. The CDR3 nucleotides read TGTGCCAGCAGTTACTCGAGAAACTCTGGGGCCAACGTCCTGACTTTC.

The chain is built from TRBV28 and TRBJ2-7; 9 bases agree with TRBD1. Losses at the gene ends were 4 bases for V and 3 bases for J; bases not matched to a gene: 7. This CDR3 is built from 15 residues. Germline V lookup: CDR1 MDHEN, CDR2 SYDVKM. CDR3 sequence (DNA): TGTGCCAGCAGTTCACATCCGGGACAGGGCTACGAGCAGTACTTC. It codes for CASSSHPGQGYEQYF. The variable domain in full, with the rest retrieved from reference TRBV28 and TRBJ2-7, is DVKVTQSSRYLVKRTGEKVFLECVQDMDHENMFWYRQDPGLGLRLIYFSYDVKMKEKGDIPEGYSVSREKKERFSLILESASTNQTSMYLCASSSHPGQGYEQYFGPGTRLTVT.

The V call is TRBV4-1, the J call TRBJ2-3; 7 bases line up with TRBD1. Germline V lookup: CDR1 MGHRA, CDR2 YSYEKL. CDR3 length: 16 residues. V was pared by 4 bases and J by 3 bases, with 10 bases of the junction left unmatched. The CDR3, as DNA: TGCGCCAGCAGCCCCCGACAGGGTATTTTGACAGATACGCAGTATTTT. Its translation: CASSPRQGILTDTQYF.

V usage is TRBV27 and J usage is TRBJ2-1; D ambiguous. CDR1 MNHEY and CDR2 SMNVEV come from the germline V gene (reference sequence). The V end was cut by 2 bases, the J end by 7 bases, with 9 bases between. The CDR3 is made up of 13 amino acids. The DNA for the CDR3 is TGTGCCAGCAGTTTAACCCTCGGGAATGAGCAGTTCTTC. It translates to CASSLTLGNEQFF.

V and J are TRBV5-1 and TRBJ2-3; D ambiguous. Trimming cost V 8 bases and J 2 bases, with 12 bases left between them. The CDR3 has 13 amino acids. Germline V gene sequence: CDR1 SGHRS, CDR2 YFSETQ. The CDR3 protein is CASAVVPTDTQYF. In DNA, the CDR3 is TGCGCCAGTGCGGTGGTACCCACAGATACGCAGTATTTT.

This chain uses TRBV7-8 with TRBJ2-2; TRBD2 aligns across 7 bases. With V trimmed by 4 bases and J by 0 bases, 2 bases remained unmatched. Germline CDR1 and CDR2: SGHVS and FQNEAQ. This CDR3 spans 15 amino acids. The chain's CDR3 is CASSSTSANTGELFF. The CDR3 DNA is TGTGCCAGCAGCTCCACTAGCGCGAACACCGGGGAGCTGTTTTTT.